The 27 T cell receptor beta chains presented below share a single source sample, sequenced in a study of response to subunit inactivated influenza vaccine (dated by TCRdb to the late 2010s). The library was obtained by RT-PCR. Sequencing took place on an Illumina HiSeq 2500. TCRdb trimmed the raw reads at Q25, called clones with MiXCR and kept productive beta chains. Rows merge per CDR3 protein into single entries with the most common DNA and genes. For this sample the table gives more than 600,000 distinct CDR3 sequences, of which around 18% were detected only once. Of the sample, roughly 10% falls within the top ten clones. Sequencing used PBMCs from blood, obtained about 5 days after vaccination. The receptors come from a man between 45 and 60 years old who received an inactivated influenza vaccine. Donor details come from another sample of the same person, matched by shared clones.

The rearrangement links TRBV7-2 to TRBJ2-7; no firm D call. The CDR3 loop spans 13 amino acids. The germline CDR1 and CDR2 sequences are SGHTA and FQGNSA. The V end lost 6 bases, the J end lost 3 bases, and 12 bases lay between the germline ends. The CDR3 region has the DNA TGTGCCAGCAGTTCACCTCCCCTCTACGAGCAGTACTTC. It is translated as CASSSPPLYEQYF.

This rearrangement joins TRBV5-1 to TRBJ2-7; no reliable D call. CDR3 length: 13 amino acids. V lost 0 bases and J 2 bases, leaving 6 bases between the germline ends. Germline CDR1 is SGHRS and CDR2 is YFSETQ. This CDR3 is CASSLDLAYEQYF. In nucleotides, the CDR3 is TGCGCCAGCAGCTTGGACTTGGCCTACGAGCAGTACTTC.

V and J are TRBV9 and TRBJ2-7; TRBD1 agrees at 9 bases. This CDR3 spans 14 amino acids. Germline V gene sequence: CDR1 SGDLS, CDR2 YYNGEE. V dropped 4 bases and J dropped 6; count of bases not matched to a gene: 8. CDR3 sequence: CASSPRTGAPEQYF. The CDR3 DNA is TGTGCCAGCAGCCCGCGGACAGGGGCGCCCGAGCAGTACTTC.

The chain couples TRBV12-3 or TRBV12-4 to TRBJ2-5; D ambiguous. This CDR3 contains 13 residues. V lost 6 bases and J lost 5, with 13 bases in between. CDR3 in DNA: TGTGCCAGCAGGTTCCCGAGTTTTGAGACCCAGTACTTC. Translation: CASRFPSFETQYF.

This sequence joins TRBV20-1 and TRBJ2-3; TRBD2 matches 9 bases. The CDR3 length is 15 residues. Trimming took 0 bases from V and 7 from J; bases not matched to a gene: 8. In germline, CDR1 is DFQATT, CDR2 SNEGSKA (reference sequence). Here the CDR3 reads CSARDARGGLNTQYF. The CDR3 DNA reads TGCAGTGCTAGAGACGCGCGGGGGGGCTTGAATACGCAGTATTTT.

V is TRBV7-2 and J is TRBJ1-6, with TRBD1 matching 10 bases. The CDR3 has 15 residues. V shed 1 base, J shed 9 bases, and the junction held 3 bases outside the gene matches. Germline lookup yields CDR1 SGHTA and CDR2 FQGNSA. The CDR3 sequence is CASSLGTGGGSPLHF. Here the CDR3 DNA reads TGTGCCAGCAGCTTAGGGACAGGGGGAGGTTCACCCCTCCACTTT.

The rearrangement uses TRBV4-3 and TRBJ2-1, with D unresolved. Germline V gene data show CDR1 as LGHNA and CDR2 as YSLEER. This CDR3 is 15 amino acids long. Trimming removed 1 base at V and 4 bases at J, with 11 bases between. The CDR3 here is CASSQGDNSYNEQFF. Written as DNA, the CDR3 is TGCGCCAGCAGCCAAGGAGACAACAGTTACAATGAGCAGTTCTTC.

CDR3 in amino acids: CASSYAARGNSPLHF. Written as DNA, the CDR3 is TGTGCCAGCAGTTACGCGGCACGGGGTAATTCACCCCTCCACTTT. The gene calls are TRBV6-5 and TRBJ1-6, with unresolved D. V dropped 2 bases and J dropped 6 bases, with 11 bases sitting between them. The CDR3 consists of 15 residues. Germline CDR1 MNHEY, CDR2 SVGAGI.

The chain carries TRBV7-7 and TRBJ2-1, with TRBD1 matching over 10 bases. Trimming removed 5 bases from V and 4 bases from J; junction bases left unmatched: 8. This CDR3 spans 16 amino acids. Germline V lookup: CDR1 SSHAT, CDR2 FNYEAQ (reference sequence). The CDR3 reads CASSPQGGQGYNEQFF. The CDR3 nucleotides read TGTGCCAGCAGCCCCCAGGGGGGACAGGGGTACAATGAGCAGTTCTTC.

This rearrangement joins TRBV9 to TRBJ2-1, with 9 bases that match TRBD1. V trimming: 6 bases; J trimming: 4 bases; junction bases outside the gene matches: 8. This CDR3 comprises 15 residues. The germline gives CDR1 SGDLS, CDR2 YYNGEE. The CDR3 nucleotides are TGTGCCAGCAACCACCGGGACAGGGAGTACAATGAGCAGTTCTTC. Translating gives CASNHRDREYNEQFF.

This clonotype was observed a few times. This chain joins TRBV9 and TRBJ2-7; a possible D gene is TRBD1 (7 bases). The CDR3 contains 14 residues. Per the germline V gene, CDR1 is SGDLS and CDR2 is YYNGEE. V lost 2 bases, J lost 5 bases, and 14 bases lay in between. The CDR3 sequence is CASSVAGGTHEQYF. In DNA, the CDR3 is TGTGCCAGCAGCGTGGCAGGGGGGACCCACGAGCAGTACTTC.

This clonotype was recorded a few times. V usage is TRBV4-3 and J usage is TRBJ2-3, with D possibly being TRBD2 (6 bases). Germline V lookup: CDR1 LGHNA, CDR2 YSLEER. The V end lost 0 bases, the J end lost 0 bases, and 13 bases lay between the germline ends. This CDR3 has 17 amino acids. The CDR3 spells CASSQDLGRASTDTQYF. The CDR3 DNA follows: TGCGCCAGCAGCCAAGATCTCGGGAGAGCTAGCACAGATACGCAGTATTTT.

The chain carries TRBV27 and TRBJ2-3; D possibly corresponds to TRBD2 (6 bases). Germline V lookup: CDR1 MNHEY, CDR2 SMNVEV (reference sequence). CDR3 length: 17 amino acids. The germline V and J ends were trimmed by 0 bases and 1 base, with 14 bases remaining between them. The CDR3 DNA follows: TGTGCCAGCAGTTTATCGGTACGGGGGTATGGCACAGATACGCAGTATTTT. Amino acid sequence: CASSLSVRGYGTDTQYF.

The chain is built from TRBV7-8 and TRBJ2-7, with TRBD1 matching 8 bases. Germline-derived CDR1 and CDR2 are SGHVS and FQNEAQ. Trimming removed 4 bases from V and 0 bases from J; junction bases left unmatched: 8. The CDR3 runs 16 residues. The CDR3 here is CASSSKRDRTSYEQYF. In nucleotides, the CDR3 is TGTGCCAGCAGCTCGAAACGGGACAGGACCTCCTACGAGCAGTACTTC.

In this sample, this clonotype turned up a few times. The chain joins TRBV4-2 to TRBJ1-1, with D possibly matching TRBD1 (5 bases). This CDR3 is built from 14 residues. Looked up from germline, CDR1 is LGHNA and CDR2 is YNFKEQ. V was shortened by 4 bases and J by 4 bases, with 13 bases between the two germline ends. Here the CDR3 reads CASSLRRGGTEAFF. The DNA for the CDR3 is TGTGCCAGCAGCCTTCGTCGGGGGGGCACTGAAGCTTTCTTT.

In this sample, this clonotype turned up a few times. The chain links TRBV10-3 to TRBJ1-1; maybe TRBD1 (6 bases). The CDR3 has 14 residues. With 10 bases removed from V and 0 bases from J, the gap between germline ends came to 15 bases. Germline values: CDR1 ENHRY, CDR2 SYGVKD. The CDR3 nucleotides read TGTGCCACCCATCCCGGGACAATGAACACTGAAGCTTTCTTT. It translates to CATHPGTMNTEAFF.

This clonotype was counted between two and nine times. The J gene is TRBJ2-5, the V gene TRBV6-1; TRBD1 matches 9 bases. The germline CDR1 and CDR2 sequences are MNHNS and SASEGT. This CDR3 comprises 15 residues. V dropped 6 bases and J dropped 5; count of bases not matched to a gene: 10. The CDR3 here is CASRRDRDFGETQYF. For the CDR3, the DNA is TGTGCCAGCAGGAGGGACAGGGATTTTGGGGAGACCCAGTACTTC.

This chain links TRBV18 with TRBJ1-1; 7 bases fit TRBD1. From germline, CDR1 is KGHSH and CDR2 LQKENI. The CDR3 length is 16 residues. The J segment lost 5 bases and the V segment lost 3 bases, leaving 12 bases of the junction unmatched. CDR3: CASSPLTRDSQTEAFF. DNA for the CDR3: TGTGCCAGCTCACCCCTAACCCGGGACAGCCAAACTGAAGCTTTCTTT.

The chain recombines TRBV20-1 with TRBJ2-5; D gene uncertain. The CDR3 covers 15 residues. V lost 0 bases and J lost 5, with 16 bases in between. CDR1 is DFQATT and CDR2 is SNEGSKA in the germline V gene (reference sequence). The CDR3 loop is CSARDNAWNEETQYF. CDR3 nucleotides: TGCAGTGCTAGAGATAATGCGTGGAACGAGGAGACCCAGTACTTC.

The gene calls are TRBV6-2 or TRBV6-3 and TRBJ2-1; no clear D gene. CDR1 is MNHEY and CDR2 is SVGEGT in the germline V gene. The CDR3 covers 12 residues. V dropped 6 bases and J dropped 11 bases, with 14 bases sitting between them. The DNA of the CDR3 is TGTGCCAGCAGATTGACACCACAAAAGCAGTTCTTC. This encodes CASRLTPQKQFF.

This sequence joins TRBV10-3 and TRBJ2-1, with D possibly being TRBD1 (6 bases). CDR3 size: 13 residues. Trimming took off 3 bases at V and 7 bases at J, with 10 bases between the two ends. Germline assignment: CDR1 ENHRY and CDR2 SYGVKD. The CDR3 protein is CAISETGMNEQFF. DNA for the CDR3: TGTGCCATCAGTGAAACAGGGATGAATGAGCAGTTCTTC.

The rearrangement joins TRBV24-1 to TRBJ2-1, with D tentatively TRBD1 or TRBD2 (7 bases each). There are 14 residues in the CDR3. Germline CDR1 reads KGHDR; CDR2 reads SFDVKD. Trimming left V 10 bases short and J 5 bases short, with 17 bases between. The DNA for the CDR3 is TGTGCCACTAGGGAGGGCAGGGGGGACAATGAGCAGTTCTTC. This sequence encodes CATREGRGDNEQFF.

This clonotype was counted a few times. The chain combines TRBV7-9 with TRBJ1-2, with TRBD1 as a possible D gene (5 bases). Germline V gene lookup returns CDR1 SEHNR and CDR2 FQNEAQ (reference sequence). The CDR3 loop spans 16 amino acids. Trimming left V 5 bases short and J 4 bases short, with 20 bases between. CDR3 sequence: CASSLSPSEGSYGYTF. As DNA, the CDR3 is TGTGCCAGCAGCCTTTCACCATCCGAGGGGTCCTATGGCTACACCTTC.

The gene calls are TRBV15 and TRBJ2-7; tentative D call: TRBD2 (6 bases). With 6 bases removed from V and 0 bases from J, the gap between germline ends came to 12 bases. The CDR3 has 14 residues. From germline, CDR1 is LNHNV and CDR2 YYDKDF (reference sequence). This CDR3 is CATRRGRDSYEQYF. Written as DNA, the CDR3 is TGTGCCACCAGGCGGGGCAGGGACTCCTACGAGCAGTACTTC.

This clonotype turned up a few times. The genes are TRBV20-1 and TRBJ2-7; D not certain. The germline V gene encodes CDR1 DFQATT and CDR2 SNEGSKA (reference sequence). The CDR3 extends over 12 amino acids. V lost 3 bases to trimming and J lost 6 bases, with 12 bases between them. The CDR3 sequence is CSASSRRREQYF. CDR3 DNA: TGCAGTGCTAGTTCCCGTCGCCGCGAGCAGTACTTC.

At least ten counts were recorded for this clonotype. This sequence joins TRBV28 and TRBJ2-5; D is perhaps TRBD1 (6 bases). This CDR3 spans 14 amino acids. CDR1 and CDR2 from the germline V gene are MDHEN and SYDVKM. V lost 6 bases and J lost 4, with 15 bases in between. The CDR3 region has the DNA TGTGCCAGCAGGGCAGGGGTACTGGGAGAGACCCAGTACTTC. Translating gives CASRAGVLGETQYF.

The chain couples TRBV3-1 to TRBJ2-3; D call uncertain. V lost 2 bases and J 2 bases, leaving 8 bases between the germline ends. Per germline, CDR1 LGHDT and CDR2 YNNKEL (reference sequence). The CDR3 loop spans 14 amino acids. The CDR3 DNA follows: TGTGCCAGCAGCCAACACGGAATCACAGATACGCAGTATTTT. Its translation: CASSQHGITDTQYF.